The rows below give T cell receptor beta chains drawn from one sample of a study of blood T cell repertoires in COVID-19. Repertoires were generated with immunoSEQ multiplex PCR, while TCRdb's copy carries only in-frame clones and drops some. The sample shows 200,000 to 250,000 clones, about 90% of them seen only once. The sequencing sample was made of PBMCs or T cells enriched from blood (not recorded which). The receptors stem from a woman aged 50 to 60 in a cohort exposed to, infected with or recovered from COVID-19 (not recorded which). The CDR3 runs from the conserved cysteine through the conserved F or W. A D gene is named only where the DNA matches it firmly. Expanded clones are given a class, and other clones once, few, many or no size at all.

TRBD1	TRBV11-2	.	TRBJ1-6	TGTGCCAGCAGCTGGGACAGGGCCTTGGGTTCACCCCTCCACTTT	CASSWDRALGSPLHF
.	TRBV19	.	TRBJ1-1	TGTGCCAGTAGTATAGTCGCCACAGCCACTGAAGCTTTCTTT	CASSIVATATEAFF
.	TRBV9	.	TRBJ2-3	TGTGCCAGCAGCCCCCACAGGGCAGATACGCAGTATTTT	CASSPHRADTQYF
.	TRBV3-1/TRBV3-2	.	TRBJ2-7	TGTGCCAGCAGCCAGGGGGGGCAAGGCGAGCAGTACTTC	CASSQGGQGEQYF
TRBD1	TRBV5-4	.	TRBJ1-1	TGTGCCAGCAGCCCAGGGGGAGGTACGGAAGCTTTCTTT	CASSPGGGTEAFF
.	TRBV4-1	.	TRBJ1-2	TGCGCCAGCAGCCGGGACACCTATGGCTACACCTTC	CASSRDTYGYTF
.	TRBV7-2	.	TRBJ1-1	TGTGCCAGCAGCTTAGAAGGCAGGCTAAACACTGAAGCTTTCTTT	CASSLEGRLNTEAFF
.	TRBV28	few	TRBJ1-5	TGTGCCAGCAGGTCTCCTAGCAATCAGCCCCAGCATTTT	CASRSPSNQPQHF
TRBD2	TRBV7-2	.	TRBJ2-7	TGTGCCAGCAGCTCGCAGACTAGCGGGGGCTACGAGCAGTACTTC	CASSSQTSGGYEQYF
.	TRBV7-9	.	TRBJ1-1	TGTGCCAGCTCCCTGGGGAGGAAGAACACTGAAGCTTTCTTT	CASSLGRKNTEAFF
TRBD1	TRBV3-1/TRBV3-2	.	TRBJ2-7	TGTGCCAGCAGCCTAACAGGGGGCGAGCAGTACTTC	CASSLTGGEQYF
TRBD2	TRBV4-1	once	TRBJ2-3	TGCGCCAGCAGCCGTAGCGGGGGGCAAACAGATACGCAGTATTTT	CASSRSGGQTDTQYF
TRBD2	TRBV18	.	TRBJ2-1	TGTGCCAGCTCACCACCTCTAGCGGGGGGCCGGTTTGAGCAGTTCTTC	CASSPPLAGGRFEQFF
.	TRBV5-1	once	TRBJ2-6	TGCGCCAGCAGCTTGGAGGCAGGGTCTGGGGCCAACGTCCTGACTTTC	CASSLEAGSGANVLTF
TRBD1	TRBV29-1	.	TRBJ2-3	TGCAGCGTGGAAAAGGGACAGGGGGCAGATACGCAGTATTTT	CSVEKGQGADTQYF
.	TRBV30	.	TRBJ1-3	TGTGCCTGGAGTGGAGGCTCTGGAAACACCATATATTTT	CAWSGGSGNTIYF
.	TRBV13	.	TRBJ2-7	TGTGCCAGCAGCACCCGGATAAGGGGTTCCTACGAGCAGTACTTC	CASSTRIRGSYEQYF
.	TRBV18	.	TRBJ1-2	TGTGCCAGCTCACCTACGCGGGGGTACTATGGCTACACCTTC	CASSPTRGYYGYTF
.	TRBV12-3/TRBV12-4	.	TRBJ1-5	TGTGCCAGCAGTTTAGCACTTGTGGAGCCCCAGCATTTT	CASSLALVEPQHF
TRBD2	TRBV30	.	TRBJ2-7	TGTGCCTGGAGTTTTCAGTTAGCGGGACCCTACGAGCAGTACTTC	CAWSFQLAGPYEQYF
.	TRBV6-5	.	TRBJ2-5	TGTGCCAGCACCCACCGGGAGACCCAGTACTTC	CASTHRETQYF
TRBD2	TRBV5-4	.	TRBJ2-3	TGTGCCAGCAGCTTGGGACTAGCGGGGACCACAGATACGCAGTATTTT	CASSLGLAGTTDTQYF
.	TRBV5-6	.	TRBJ1-4	TGTGCCAGCAGCTTGGACGGTCTCGGGGGTGAAAAACTGTTTTTT	CASSLDGLGGEKLFF
.	TRBV15	.	TRBJ1-4	TGTGCCACCAGCAGAGTGGGGGCAGGGGATGAAAAACTGTTTTTT	CATSRVGAGDEKLFF
.	TRBV7-3	.	TRBJ2-3	TGTGCCAGCAGCCGCCTGGGGGGGCCTAGCACAGATACGCAGTATTTT	CASSRLGGPSTDTQYF
.	TRBV19	.	TRBJ1-1	TGTGCCAGTAGTCAATATGGGACTTCCACTGAAGCTTTCTTT	CASSQYGTSTEAFF
TRBD2	TRBV7-6	.	TRBJ2-5	TGTGCCAGCAGCTGGGGGACTAGCATAGAGGAGACCCAGTACTTC	CASSWGTSIEETQYF
.	TRBV29-1	.	TRBJ2-6	TGCAGCGTTGAACCAGGGGCGTCAGGGGCCAACGTCCTGACTTTC	CSVEPGASGANVLTF
TRBD1	TRBV27	.	TRBJ1-6	TGTGCCAGCAGTTACAGGGGTGGGTCACCCCTCCACTTT	CASSYRGGSPLHF
TRBD2	TRBV9	.	TRBJ2-3	TGTGCCAGCAGCGTAGAACCCCTTTCCCCTGCTAGCGGGGGTGGAAATACGCAGTATTTT	CASSVEPLSPASGGGNTQYF
.	TRBV28	once	TRBJ2-3	TGTGCCAGCAGCCGTTACGAGGGGGGGCTCACAGATACGCAGTATTTT	CASSRYEGGLTDTQYF
TRBD2	TRBV4-3	once	TRBJ2-7	TGCGCCAGCAGCCCCCGAAGCGGGGTCATCGAGCAGTACTTC	CASSPRSGVIEQYF
.	TRBV12-2	.	TRBJ2-5	TGTGCAAGTCGCTCCGGTCTCCGGGACACCAAGACCCAGTACTTC	CASRSGLRDTKTQYF
TRBD1	TRBV30	.	TRBJ2-1	TGTGCCTGGAGATCAAAGACAGGGGACCTTTCCTACAATGAGCAGTTCTTC	CAWRSKTGDLSYNEQFF
.	TRBV9	.	TRBJ1-2	TGTGCCAGCAGCCCCCAGACAGGATCGTATGGCTACACCTTC	CASSPQTGSYGYTF
.	TRBV29-1	.	TRBJ2-5	TGCAGCGTGAGACGAACCCGACAATCGACCACAGGGAGAGGAGAGACCCAGTACTTC	CSVRRTRQSTTGRGETQYF
.	TRBV5-1	.	TRBJ1-5	TGCGCCAGCAGTCCCGACGCTGGGCTCAATCAGCCCCAGCATTTT	CASSPDAGLNQPQHF
TRBD2	TRBV29-1	.	TRBJ2-5	TGCAGCGCTCCAGCGGGGGGGTCCCAAGAGACCCAGTACTTC	CSAPAGGSQETQYF
.	TRBV24-1	.	TRBJ1-2	TGTGCCACCAGTGACACTCGGACAGATGGCTACACCTTC	CATSDTRTDGYTF
TRBD1	TRBV7-2	.	TRBJ2-5	TGTGCCAGCAGCTCGACAGGGCGCGGGGAGACCCAGTACTTC	CASSSTGRGETQYF
.	TRBV30	once	TRBJ1-5	TGTGCCTGGAGTGAAAAAACAGGCTATAGCAATCAGCCCCAGCATTTT	CAWSEKTGYSNQPQHF
.	TRBV9	.	TRBJ2-2	TGTGCCAGCAGCGTAGTAGGGCAGGGTAACACCGGGGAGCTGTTTTTT	CASSVVGQGNTGELFF
TRBD2	TRBV30	.	TRBJ2-3	TGTGCCTGGAGTGTTACGGTAGCGGGGGCGCAGGGGTATTTT	CAWSVTVAGAQGYF
.	TRBV10-1	once	TRBJ2-5	TGCGCCAGCAGTGAACTGGTCCAAGAGACCCAGTACTTC	CASSELVQETQYF
.	TRBV30	.	TRBJ1-2	TGTGCCTGGAGTGTACGGGTCTATGGCTACACCTTC	CAWSVRVYGYTF
.	TRBV27	.	TRBJ2-5	TGTGCCAGCAGCGTTCAGGGAACGTACCAAGAGACCCAGTACTTC	CASSVQGTYQETQYF
TRBD1	TRBV18	.	TRBJ1-4	TGTGCCAGCTCACCAACGGGGACAGCAGAAACTAATGAAAAACTGTTTTTT	CASSPTGTAETNEKLFF
TRBD1	TRBV3-1/TRBV3-2	.	TRBJ1-2	TGTGCCAGCAGCTTACAGGGGGACTATGGCTACACCTTC	CASSLQGDYGYTF
.	TRBV25-1	.	TRBJ1-2	TGTGCCAGCAGTGATGCGAGACAGGTGGGCTACACCTTC	CASSDARQVGYTF
TRBD2	TRBV2	.	TRBJ2-1	TGTGCCAGCAACGCCGGGACTAGCCCTGGGAATGAGCAGTTCTTC	CASNAGTSPGNEQFF
.	TRBV2	.	TRBJ2-7	TGTGCCAGCAGTGAAGTACTCCCGGACGAGCAGTACTTC	CASSEVLPDEQYF
.	TRBV11-2	.	TRBJ2-7	TGTGCCAGCAGTTCCCACCCCGCCTACTACGAGCAGTACTTC	CASSSHPAYYEQYF
.	TRBV4-1	.	TRBJ1-5	TGCGCCAGCAGCCAAGATCTGGTTTCTCGGGGTCGCAATCAGCCCCAGCATTTT	CASSQDLVSRGRNQPQHF
.	TRBV19	.	TRBJ1-5	TGTGCCAGTAGTTCTTCGGGGGGCCACAATCAGCCCCAGCATTTT	CASSSSGGHNQPQHF
TRBD1	TRBV5-4	many	TRBJ2-1	TGTGCCAGCAGCCGAGACAGGGGAAGCTCCTACAATGAGCAGTTCTTC	CASSRDRGSSYNEQFF